This T cell receptor beta chain was sequenced during a study of shared clonotypes between healthy human individuals. Study-wide points: Tissues were not sampled, only blood, and their repertoires likely differ.

Per the germline V gene, CDR1 is SGHRS and CDR2 is YFSETQ. The germline V and J ends were trimmed by 4 bases and 2 bases, with 19 bases remaining between them. This CDR3 region has 17 residues. In the study's own analysis: Quality scores were absent from the junction-only immunoSEQ sequences, so filtering differed. The data were produced by immunoSEQ multiplex PCR, yet TCRdb's version contains in-frame clones alone and is incomplete. V, J and clone size were drawn from that table, and D and trimming were deduced from the DNA. The sample has some 2,400,000 clones, 90% to 96% seen once; the top ten hold over 0.1%. In the CD4+ fraction, cells were divided into CD45RA+ naive and CD45RA-negative memory subsets. As concerns this clone: Its antigen is unidentified.

The sample taken for sequencing was naive CD4+ T cells sorted from blood. Subset: CD45RA+ positively selected. V and J are TRBV5-1 and TRBJ1-3; D not resolved. This TCR was sampled from a man aged 18 to 35 in good health. The CDR3 sequence is CASSRLAADGAGNTIYF. As DNA, the CDR3 is TGCGCCAGCAGCAGGCTGGCGGCGGATGGGGCTGGAAACACCATATATTTT.